These T cell receptor beta chains were read from a single sample in a study of beta chain features in type 1 diabetes. Here immunoSEQ multiplex PCR was the method, and the copy in TCRdb shows in-frame clones only, minus some. Of under 400,000 clones listed, around 12% are singletons. Specimen: naive CD4+ T cells from blood. Every receptor here comes from a young woman with type 1 diabetes. The CDR3 runs from the conserved cysteine through the conserved F or W. D genes are given only for firm matches. Size is stated for part of the rows, as once, few or many counts, or as a class when the clone is expanded.

J: TRBJ2-7; D: TRBD1; size: -; V: TRBV6-6; DNA: TGTGCCAGCGGTGACAGGGCCGACGAGCAGTACTTC; CDR3: CASGDRADEQYF
J: TRBJ2-1; D: -; size: -; V: TRBV30; DNA: TGTGCCTGGAGTCCAACCCCGACTAGCTCCTACAATGAGCAGTTCTTC; CDR3: CAWSPTPTSSYNEQFF
J: TRBJ1-2; D: -; size: -; V: TRBV16; DNA: TGTGCCAGCAGCCAATCGGGAACAGGCTATGGCTACACCTTC; CDR3: CASSQSGTGYGYTF
J: TRBJ2-7; D: -; size: -; V: TRBV2; DNA: TGTGCCAGCAGTGAATACTACGAGCAGTACTTC; CDR3: CASSEYYEQYF
J: TRBJ2-5; D: TRBD2; size: few; V: TRBV28; DNA: TGTGCCAGCACCCATAGCGGGAGCGAGACCCAGTACTTC; CDR3: CASTHSGSETQYF
J: TRBJ2-1; D: TRBD2; size: -; V: TRBV4-3; DNA: TGCGCCAGCAGCCACACCGGGACTAGCGGGGGTGAGCAGTTCTTC; CDR3: CASSHTGTSGGEQFF
J: TRBJ2-1; D: TRBD2; size: few; V: TRBV4-3; DNA: TGCGCCAGCAGCCAAGAACGACTAGCGGGATTAAGGGGGGTCAATGAGCAGTTCTTC; CDR3: CASSQERLAGLRGVNEQFF
J: TRBJ2-7; D: TRBD2; size: -; V: TRBV11-1; DNA: TGTGCCAGCAGCCTAACCGGGACTAGCGGGTCCTACGAGCAGTACTTC; CDR3: CASSLTGTSGSYEQYF
J: TRBJ2-4; D: TRBD2; size: few; V: TRBV7-9; DNA: TGTGCCAGCAGCTTGGAACTAGCGAAAATTCAGTACTTC; CDR3: CASSLELAKIQYF
J: TRBJ1-5; D: TRBD1; size: -; V: TRBV18; DNA: TGTGCCAGCTCGCCCTCCGGGACAGGGGGGCAGCCCCAGCATTTT; CDR3: CASSPSGTGGQPQHF
J: TRBJ2-4; D: -; size: few; V: TRBV5-1; DNA: TGCGCCAGCAGCGGGTTGGCAGGCCTGGACAAAAACATTCAGTACTTC; CDR3: CASSGLAGLDKNIQYF
J: TRBJ2-1; D: TRBD2; size: -; V: TRBV9; DNA: TGTGCCAGCAGCACCCCCGGGACTAGCGGCTACAATGAGCAGTTCTTC; CDR3: CASSTPGTSGYNEQFF
J: TRBJ2-3; D: TRBD1; size: few; V: TRBV7-2; DNA: TGTGCCAGCAGCCCCTTTGACAGGGCGCCCAGTACGCAGTATTTT; CDR3: CASSPFDRAPSTQYF
J: TRBJ2-1; D: -; size: -; V: TRBV6-5; DNA: TGTGCCAGCAGATACACAGGATCTTACAATGAGCAGTTCTTC; CDR3: CASRYTGSYNEQFF
J: TRBJ2-3; D: TRBD2; size: -; V: TRBV2; DNA: TGTGCCAGCAGCCCCCGCCGTAGCGGGACCTCAGATACGCAGTATTTT; CDR3: CASSPRRSGTSDTQYF
J: TRBJ2-3; D: TRBD2; size: -; V: TRBV2; DNA: TGTGCCAGCAGTGTGACTAGCGGAACTGATACGCAGTATTTT; CDR3: CASSVTSGTDTQYF
J: TRBJ2-7; D: TRBD1; size: few; V: TRBV10-3; DNA: TGTGCCATCAGTGCAGGGGGCGTCGACGAGCAGTACTTC; CDR3: CAISAGGVDEQYF
J: TRBJ1-1; D: -; size: -; V: TRBV7-9; DNA: TGTGCCAGCAGCCCTTCGATCGACAGAGGGAACACTGAAGCTTTCTTT; CDR3: CASSPSIDRGNTEAFF
J: TRBJ2-3; D: TRBD2; size: few; V: TRBV7-9; DNA: TGTGCCAGCAGCCCGCGACTGAGCGGGGAGGGTACAGATACGCAGTATTTT; CDR3: CASSPRLSGEGTDTQYF
J: TRBJ1-2; D: -; size: few; V: TRBV28; DNA: TGTGCCAGCAGCTCACCTCTCCAGGGGCACTATGGCTACACCTTC; CDR3: CASSSPLQGHYGYTF
J: TRBJ2-2; D: TRBD1; size: -; V: TRBV7-2; DNA: TGTGCCAGCAGAAGGGACAGTGACTCTACCGGGGAGCTGTTTTTT; CDR3: CASRRDSDSTGELFF
J: TRBJ2-3; D: TRBD2; size: few; V: TRBV29-1; DNA: TGCAGCGCTACCTTAGGCGGGGGGGCAGCTACGCAGTATTTT; CDR3: CSATLGGGAATQYF
J: TRBJ2-4; D: -; size: few; V: TRBV29-1; DNA: TGCAGCGTTGAGGAAAGGGGTCGGAACATTCAGTACTTC; CDR3: CSVEERGRNIQYF
J: TRBJ2-1; D: -; size: few; V: TRBV4-3; DNA: TGCGCCAGCAGCCAATCTCTTAAAAGCCCCGAGCAGTTCTTC; CDR3: CASSQSLKSPEQFF
J: TRBJ2-2; D: TRBD2; size: -; V: TRBV7-8; DNA: TGTGCCAGCAGCGTGAGCGGGAGCGGTCACGGGGAGCTGTTTTTT; CDR3: CASSVSGSGHGELFF
J: TRBJ1-2; D: -; size: few; V: TRBV19; DNA: TGTGCCAGTAGTAATACAGGGAGTGGGTATGGCTACACCTTC; CDR3: CASSNTGSGYGYTF
J: TRBJ2-7; D: TRBD1; size: -; V: TRBV7-8; DNA: TGTGCCAGCAGCTGGGACAGGGGGAGCTCCTACGAGCAGTACTTC; CDR3: CASSWDRGSSYEQYF
J: TRBJ2-5; D: -; size: few; V: TRBV19; DNA: TGTGCCAGTAGTGAACACCGAACGGGTGGAGAGACCCAGTACTTC; CDR3: CASSEHRTGGETQYF
J: TRBJ2-5; D: TRBD2; size: -; V: TRBV9; DNA: TGTGCCAGCAGCGTCGCCCCCGGGACTAGCGGGGGAGAGACCCAGTACTTC; CDR3: CASSVAPGTSGGETQYF
J: TRBJ2-7; D: TRBD2; size: -; V: TRBV29-1; DNA: TGCAGCGGTCAAACTGGGGGGGTGCAGTACTTC; CDR3: CSGQTGGVQYF
J: TRBJ2-1; D: -; size: -; V: TRBV4-3; DNA: TGCGCCAGCAGCCAAGATCTTCGGCGGCCATACAATGAGCAGTTCTTC; CDR3: CASSQDLRRPYNEQFF
J: TRBJ2-3; D: -; size: -; V: TRBV18; DNA: TGTGCCAGCTCACCCTTTTCAGATACGCAGTATTTT; CDR3: CASSPFSDTQYF
J: TRBJ1-1; D: -; size: -; V: TRBV5-4; DNA: TGTGCCAGCAGCCCTGACAGCTACAACTCGAACACTGAAGCTTTCTTT; CDR3: CASSPDSYNSNTEAFF
J: TRBJ2-7; D: TRBD1; size: few; V: TRBV4-1; DNA: TGCGCCAGCAGTCCCACAGGGGATCCCTTGTACGAGCAGTACTTC; CDR3: CASSPTGDPLYEQYF
J: TRBJ2-7; D: TRBD1; size: -; V: TRBV9; DNA: TGTGCCAGCAGCGCTCAGGGGGCGGGGTACGAGCAGTACTTC; CDR3: CASSAQGAGYEQYF
J: TRBJ2-3; D: TRBD2; size: -; V: TRBV9; DNA: TGTGCCAGCAGCAGTAGCGGGGAAGGTGGGGATACGCAGTATTTT; CDR3: CASSSSGEGGDTQYF
J: TRBJ1-3; D: TRBD1; size: -; V: TRBV18; DNA: TGTGCCAGCTCACCGGGACCAGGGGACAGCCAAAACACCATATATTTT; CDR3: CASSPGPGDSQNTIYF
J: TRBJ2-5; D: TRBD1; size: few; V: TRBV7-9; DNA: TGTGCCAGCAGCCGTATACAGGGGTACCAAGAGACCCAGTACTTC; CDR3: CASSRIQGYQETQYF
J: TRBJ2-2; D: -; size: few; V: TRBV9; DNA: TGTGCCAGCAGCCCTCTTGGGGCGACCGGGGAGCTGTTTTTT; CDR3: CASSPLGATGELFF
J: TRBJ2-3; D: TRBD2; size: -; V: TRBV5-1; DNA: TGCGCCAGCAGCCAACTCAGCGGGAGGACAGATACGCAGTATTTT; CDR3: CASSQLSGRTDTQYF
J: TRBJ1-2; D: TRBD1; size: -; V: TRBV6-1; DNA: TGTGCCAGCCTTACGGACAGGGCGGAAAACTATGGCTACACCTTC; CDR3: CASLTDRAENYGYTF
J: TRBJ1-5; D: TRBD1; size: -; V: TRBV15; DNA: TGTGCCACCAGCCAGACAGGGAATCAGCCCCAGCATTTT; CDR3: CATSQTGNQPQHF
J: TRBJ1-2; D: TRBD1; size: few; V: TRBV4-3; DNA: TGCGCCAGCAGCCAACAAGTGGACAGGGGGCCTGGCTATGGCTACACCTTC; CDR3: CASSQQVDRGPGYGYTF
J: TRBJ2-5; D: -; size: -; V: TRBV2; DNA: TGTGCCAGGGCGGACAGCCAAGAGACCCAGTACTTC; CDR3: CARADSQETQYF
J: TRBJ1-4; D: -; size: few; V: TRBV6-5; DNA: TGTGCCAGCAGTTACCTATACGGTGAAAAACTGTTTTTT; CDR3: CASSYLYGEKLFF
J: TRBJ2-3; D: -; size: few; V: TRBV6-6; DNA: TGTGCCAGCGTCCGGGGGGCTAGCACAGATACGCAGTATTTT; CDR3: CASVRGASTDTQYF